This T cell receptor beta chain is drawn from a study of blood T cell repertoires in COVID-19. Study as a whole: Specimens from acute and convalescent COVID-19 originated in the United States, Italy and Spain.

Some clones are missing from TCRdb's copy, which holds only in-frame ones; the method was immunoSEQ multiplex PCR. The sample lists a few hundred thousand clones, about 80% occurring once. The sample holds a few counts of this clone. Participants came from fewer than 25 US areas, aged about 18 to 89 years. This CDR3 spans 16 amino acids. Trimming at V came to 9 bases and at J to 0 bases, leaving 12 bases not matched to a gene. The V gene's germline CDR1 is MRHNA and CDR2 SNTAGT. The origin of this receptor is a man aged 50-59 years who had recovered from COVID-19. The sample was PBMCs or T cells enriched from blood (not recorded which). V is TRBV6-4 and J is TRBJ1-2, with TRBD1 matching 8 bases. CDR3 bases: TGTGCCAGGGTACAGGGGGGGCTTGAGACTAACTATGGCTACACCTTC. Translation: CARVQGGLETNYGYTF.